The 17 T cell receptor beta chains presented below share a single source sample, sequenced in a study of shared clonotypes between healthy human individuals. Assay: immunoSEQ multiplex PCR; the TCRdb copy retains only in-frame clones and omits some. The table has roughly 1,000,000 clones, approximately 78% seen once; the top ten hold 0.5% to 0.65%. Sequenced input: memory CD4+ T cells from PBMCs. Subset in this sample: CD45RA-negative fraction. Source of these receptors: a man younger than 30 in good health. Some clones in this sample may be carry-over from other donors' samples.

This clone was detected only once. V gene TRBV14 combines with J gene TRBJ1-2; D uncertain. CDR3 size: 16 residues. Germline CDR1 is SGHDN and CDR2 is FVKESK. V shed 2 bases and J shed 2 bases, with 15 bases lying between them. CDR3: CASSQISGRINYGYTF. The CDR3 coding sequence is TGTGCCAGCAGCCAAATCAGTGGCAGGATAAACTATGGCTACACCTTC.

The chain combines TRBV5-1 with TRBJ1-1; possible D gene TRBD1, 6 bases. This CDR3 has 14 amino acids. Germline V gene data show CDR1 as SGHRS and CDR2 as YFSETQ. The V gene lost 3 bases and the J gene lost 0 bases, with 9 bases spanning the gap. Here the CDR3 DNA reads TGCGCCAGCAGCTCGGGACACTTGAACACTGAAGCTTTCTTT. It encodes CASSSGHLNTEAFF.

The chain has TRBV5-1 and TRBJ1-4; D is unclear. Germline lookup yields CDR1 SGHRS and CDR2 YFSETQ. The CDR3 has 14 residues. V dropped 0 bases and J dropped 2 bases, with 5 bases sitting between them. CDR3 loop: CASSLGHTNEKLFF. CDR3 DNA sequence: TGCGCCAGCAGCTTGGGCCATACTAATGAAAAACTGTTTTTT. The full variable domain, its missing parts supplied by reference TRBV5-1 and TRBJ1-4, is KAGVTQTPRYLIKTRGQQVTLSCSPISGHRSVSWYQQTPGQGLQFLFEYFSETQRNKGNFPGRFSGRQFSNSRSEMNVSTLELGDSALYLCASSLGHTNEKLFFGSGTQLSVL.

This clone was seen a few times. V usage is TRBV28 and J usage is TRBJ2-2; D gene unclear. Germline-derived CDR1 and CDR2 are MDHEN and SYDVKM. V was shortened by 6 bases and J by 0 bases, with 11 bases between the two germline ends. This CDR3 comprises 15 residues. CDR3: CASRLQVANTGELFF. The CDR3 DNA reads TGTGCCAGCAGACTTCAAGTGGCGAACACCGGGGAGCTGTTTTTT. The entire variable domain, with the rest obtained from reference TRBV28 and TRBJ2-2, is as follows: DVKVTQSSRYLVKRTGEKVFLECVQDMDHENMFWYRQDPGLGLRLIYFSYDVKMKEKGDIPEGYSVSREKKERFSLILESASTNQTSMYLCASRLQVANTGELFFGEGSRLTVL.

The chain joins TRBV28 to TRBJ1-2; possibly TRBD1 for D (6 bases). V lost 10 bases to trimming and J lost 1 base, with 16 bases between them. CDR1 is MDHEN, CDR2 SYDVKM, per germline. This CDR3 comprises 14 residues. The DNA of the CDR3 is TGTGCCACCCTGACCGGGACAAGTAACTATGGCTACACCTTC. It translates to CATLTGTSNYGYTF.

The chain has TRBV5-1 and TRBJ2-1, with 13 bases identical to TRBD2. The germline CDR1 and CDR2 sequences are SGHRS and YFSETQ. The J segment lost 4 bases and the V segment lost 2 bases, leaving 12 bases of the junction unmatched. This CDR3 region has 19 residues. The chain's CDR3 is CASSLGLAGAASRYNEQFF. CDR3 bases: TGCGCCAGCAGCTTAGGACTAGCGGGAGCAGCGTCTAGGTACAATGAGCAGTTCTTC.

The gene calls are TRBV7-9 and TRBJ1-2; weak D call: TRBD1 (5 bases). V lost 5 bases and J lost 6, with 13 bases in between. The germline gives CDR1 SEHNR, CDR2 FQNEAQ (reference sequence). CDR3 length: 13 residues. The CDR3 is CASSPPGLNGYTF. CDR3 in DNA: TGTGCCAGCAGCCCGCCGGGACTGAATGGCTACACCTTC.

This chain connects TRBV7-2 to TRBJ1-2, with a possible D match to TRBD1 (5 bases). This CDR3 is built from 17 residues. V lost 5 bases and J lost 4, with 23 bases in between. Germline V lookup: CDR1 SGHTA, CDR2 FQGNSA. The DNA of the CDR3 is TGTGCCAGCAGCCGGAGTGCAGTGTCGGCAGGGAGCTATGGCTACACCTTC. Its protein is CASSRSAVSAGSYGYTF.

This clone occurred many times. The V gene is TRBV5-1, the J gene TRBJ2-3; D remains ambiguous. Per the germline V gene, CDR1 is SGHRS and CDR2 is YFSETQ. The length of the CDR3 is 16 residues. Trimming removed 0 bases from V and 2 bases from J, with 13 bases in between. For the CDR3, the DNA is TGCGCCAGCAGCTTGGCCGTGAGCCGAACCACAGATACGCAGTATTTT. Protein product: CASSLAVSRTTDTQYF.

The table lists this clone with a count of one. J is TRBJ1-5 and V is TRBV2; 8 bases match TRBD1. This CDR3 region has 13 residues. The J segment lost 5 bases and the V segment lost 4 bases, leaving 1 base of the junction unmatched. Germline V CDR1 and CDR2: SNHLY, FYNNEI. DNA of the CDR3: TGTGCCAGCAGTGCAGGGGGCGATCAGCCCCAGCATTTT. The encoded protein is CASSAGGDQPQHF.

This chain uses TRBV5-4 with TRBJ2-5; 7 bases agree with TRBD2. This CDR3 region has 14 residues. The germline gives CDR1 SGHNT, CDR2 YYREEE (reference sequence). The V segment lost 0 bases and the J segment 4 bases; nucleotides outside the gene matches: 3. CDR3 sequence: CASSLAGTTETQYF. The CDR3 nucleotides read TGTGCCAGCAGCTTGGCAGGGACTACAGAGACCCAGTACTTC.

In nucleotides, the CDR3 is TGTGCCAGCAGCTCGGGCCGGTTGGGGAGGAATTCACCCCTCCACTTT. Translation: CASSSGRLGRNSPLHF. The V and J genes are TRBV7-9 and TRBJ1-6; D gene ambiguous. Trimming cost V 4 bases and J 7 bases, with 17 bases left between them. Germline lookup yields CDR1 SEHNR and CDR2 FQNEAQ (reference sequence). The CDR3 totals 16 residues.

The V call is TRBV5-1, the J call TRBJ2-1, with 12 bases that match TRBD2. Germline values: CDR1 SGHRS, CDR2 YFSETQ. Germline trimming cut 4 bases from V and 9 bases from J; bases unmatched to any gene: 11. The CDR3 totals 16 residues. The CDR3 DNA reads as TGCGCCAGCAGCGGCACGCTAGCGGGAGGGCCCGGTGAGCAGTTCTTC. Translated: CASSGTLAGGPGEQFF.

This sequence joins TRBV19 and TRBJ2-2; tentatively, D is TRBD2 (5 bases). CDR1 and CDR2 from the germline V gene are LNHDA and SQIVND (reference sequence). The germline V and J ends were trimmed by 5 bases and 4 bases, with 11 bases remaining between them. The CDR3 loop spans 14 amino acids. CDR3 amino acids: CASSPRVGTGELFF. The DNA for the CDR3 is TGTGCCAGTAGTCCGCGGGTAGGCACCGGGGAGCTGTTTTTT.

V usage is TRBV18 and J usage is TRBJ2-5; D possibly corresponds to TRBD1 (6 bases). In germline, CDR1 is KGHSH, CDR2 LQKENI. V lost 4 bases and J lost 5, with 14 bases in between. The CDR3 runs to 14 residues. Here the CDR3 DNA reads TGTGCCAGCTCACAGACATACCAGGGGGAGACCCAGTACTTC. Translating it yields CASSQTYQGETQYF.

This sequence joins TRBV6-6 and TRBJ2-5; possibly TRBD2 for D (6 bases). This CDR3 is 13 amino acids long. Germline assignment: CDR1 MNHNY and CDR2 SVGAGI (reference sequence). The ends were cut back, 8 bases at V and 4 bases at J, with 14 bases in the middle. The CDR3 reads CASRPGGVETQYF. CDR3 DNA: TGTGCCAGCCGGCCCGGGGGTGTAGAGACCCAGTACTTC.

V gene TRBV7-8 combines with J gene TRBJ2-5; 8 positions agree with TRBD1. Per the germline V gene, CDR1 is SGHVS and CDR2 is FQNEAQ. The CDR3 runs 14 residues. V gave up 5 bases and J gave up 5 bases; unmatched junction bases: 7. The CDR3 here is CASSIRQGMETQYF. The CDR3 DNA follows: TGTGCCAGCAGCATTCGACAGGGGATGGAGACCCAGTACTTC.